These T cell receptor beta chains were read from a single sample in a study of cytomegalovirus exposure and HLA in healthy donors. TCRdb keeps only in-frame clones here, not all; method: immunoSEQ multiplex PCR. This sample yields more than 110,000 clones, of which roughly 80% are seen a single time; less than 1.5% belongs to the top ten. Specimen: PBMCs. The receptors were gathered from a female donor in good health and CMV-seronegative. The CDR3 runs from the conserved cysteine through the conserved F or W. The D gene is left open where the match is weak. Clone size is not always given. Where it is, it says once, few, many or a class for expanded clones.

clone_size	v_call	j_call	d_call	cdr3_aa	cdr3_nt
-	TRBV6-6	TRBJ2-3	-	CASSPTGAVDTQYF	TGTGCCAGCAGCCCAACTGGGGCCGTAGATACGCAGTATTTT
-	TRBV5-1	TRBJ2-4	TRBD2	CASAGTSGKNIQYF	TGCGCCAGTGCCGGGACTAGCGGCAAAAACATTCAGTACTTC
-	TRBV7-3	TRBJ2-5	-	CASSLSGRVGETQYF	TGTGCCAGCAGCTTAAGTGGCAGGGTAGGAGAGACCCAGTACTTC
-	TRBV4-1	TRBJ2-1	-	CASSHPGGSEQFF	TGCGCCAGCAGCCACCCAGGTGGCAGTGAGCAGTTCTTC
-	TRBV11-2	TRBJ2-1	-	CASSLSGGARDEQFF	TGTGCCAGCAGCCTTTCGGGTGGAGCTCGCGATGAGCAGTTCTTC
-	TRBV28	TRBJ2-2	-	CASSAGSLLTGELFF	TGTGCCAGCAGCGCGGGCTCCCTGCTCACCGGGGAGCTGTTTTTT
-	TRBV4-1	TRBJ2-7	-	CASSQDRTDSYEQYF	TGCGCCAGCAGCCAAGACCGGACAGACTCCTACGAGCAGTACTTC
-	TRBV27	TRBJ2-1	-	CASSWETGIGYNEQFF	TGTGCCAGCAGTTGGGAAACAGGGATCGGGTACAATGAGCAGTTCTTC
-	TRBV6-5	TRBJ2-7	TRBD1	CASSYSATGTYEQYF	TGTGCCAGCAGTTACTCGGCGACAGGGACCTACGAGCAGTACTTC
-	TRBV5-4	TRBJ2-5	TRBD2	CASSLEREAETQYF	TGTGCCAGCAGCTTGGAGCGGGAGGCGGAGACCCAGTACTTC
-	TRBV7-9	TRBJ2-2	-	CASSYPNRANTGELFF	TGTGCCAGCAGCTACCCGAACAGGGCGAACACCGGGGAGCTGTTTTTT
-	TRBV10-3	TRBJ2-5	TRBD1	CATLGQGAETQYF	TGTGCCACCTTGGGACAGGGGGCAGAGACCCAGTACTTC
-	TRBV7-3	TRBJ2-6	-	CASSLKLGQGNSGANVLTF	TGTGCCAGCAGCTTAAAACTTGGCCAGGGGAACTCTGGGGCCAACGTCCTGACTTTC
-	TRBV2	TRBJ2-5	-	CASSRVKVQETQYF	TGTGCCAGCAGCCGGGTAAAGGTACAAGAGACCCAGTACTTC
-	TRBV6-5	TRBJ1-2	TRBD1	CASSRDRGHGYTF	TGTGCCAGCAGCCGGGACAGGGGGCATGGCTACACCTTC
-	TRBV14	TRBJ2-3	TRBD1	CASRQGGGGDTQYF	TGTGCCAGCAGACAGGGGGGTGGAGGAGATACGCAGTATTTT
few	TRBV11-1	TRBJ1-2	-	CASSADSGLTYGYTF	TGTGCCAGCAGCGCGGACAGTGGTTTAACCTATGGCTACACCTTC